These 24 T cell receptor beta chains originate from one sample sequenced in a study of T cell responses to AZD1222 COVID-19 vaccine. The table came from immunoSEQ multiplex PCR; TCRdb's copy has only in-frame clones and leaves some out. The table shows about 170,000 clones, with roughly 92% occurring only once. Sequences were derived from peripheral blood, sampled on day 0 of AZD1222 vaccination. These receptors all stem from an adult in good health.

The gene calls are TRBV6-5 and TRBJ2-3, with a weak D call TRBD1 (5 bases). The ends were cut back, 7 bases at V and 4 bases at J, with 15 bases in the middle. The length of the CDR3 is 14 residues. Germline V gene data show CDR1 as MNHEY and CDR2 as SVGAGI. Here the CDR3 reads CASTYGLGADTQYF. As DNA, the CDR3 is TGTGCCAGCACCTACGGGCTAGGGGCAGATACGCAGTATTTT.

The V call is TRBV14, the J call TRBJ2-3, with D perhaps matching TRBD2 (6 bases). This CDR3 contains 12 residues. Germline V lookup: CDR1 SGHDN, CDR2 FVKESK. V lost 4 bases and J 7 bases, leaving 9 bases between the germline ends. In DNA form, the CDR3 reads TGTGCCAGCAGCCTTAGCGGAAATACGCAGTATTTT. Amino acid sequence: CASSLSGNTQYF. Full variable domain (rest looked up from reference TRBV14 and TRBJ2-3): EAGVTQFPSHSVIEKGQTVTLRCDPISGHDNLYWYRRVMGKEIKFLLHFVKESKQDESGMPNNRFLAERTGGTYSTLKVQPAELEDSGVYFCASSLSGNTQYFGPGTRLTVL.

The rearrangement uses TRBV7-2 and TRBJ2-7; a possible D gene is TRBD1 (6 bases). Germline assignment: CDR1 SGHTA and CDR2 FQGNSA. Trimming stripped 7 bases from V and 2 bases from J, with 12 bases between. CDR3 size: 13 residues. CDR3: CASIRDITYEQYF. The CDR3 coding sequence is TGTGCCAGCATCCGGGACATTACCTACGAGCAGTACTTC. Filled out from reference TRBV7-2 and TRBJ2-7, the complete variable domain reads GAGVSQSPSNKVTEKGKDVELRCDPISGHTALYWYRQSLGQGLEFLIYFQGNSAPDKSGLPSDRFSAERTGGSVSTLTIQRTQQEDSAVYLCASIRDITYEQYFGPGTRLTVT.

V usage is TRBV7-3 and J usage is TRBJ2-3, with 10 bases identical to TRBD1. In germline, CDR1 is SGHTA, CDR2 FQGTGA. V was pared by 4 bases and J by 1 base, with 2 bases of the junction left unmatched. The CDR3 sequence is 15 residues long. The DNA for the CDR3 is TGTGCCAGCAGCTGGGGGACAGGGGGCACAGATACGCAGTATTTT. Encoded protein: CASSWGTGGTDTQYF.

The sample holds one count of this clone. The rearrangement uses TRBV7-2 and TRBJ1-2; TRBD1 aligns across 8 bases. The CDR3 runs to 11 residues. With 9 bases clipped from V and 8 bases from J, the junction kept 5 bases outside the gene matches. The germline CDR1 and CDR2 sequences are SGHTA and FQGNSA. The CDR3 DNA reads TGTGCCAGATGGCAGGGGGCAGGCTACACCTTC. Translation gives CARWQGAGYTF.

This clone was detected only a few times. The genes are TRBV12-3 or TRBV12-4 and TRBJ1-2; D is uncertain. This CDR3 contains 12 residues. Trimming took 5 bases from V and 6 from J, leaving 10 bases between them. The CDR3, as DNA: TGTGCCAGCAGTAGCTCTCGGGATGGCTACACCTTC. It yields the protein CASSSSRDGYTF.

The chain combines TRBV3-1 (or the pseudogene TRBV3-2) with TRBJ2-5; no clear D gene. With 1 base removed from V and 2 bases from J, the gap between germline ends came to 17 bases. Germline CDR1 and CDR2: LGHDT and YNNKEL (reference sequence). The CDR3 runs to 17 residues. DNA of the CDR3: TGTGCCAGCAGCCAAGTATTAGGGATGTCGGTGCAAGAGACCCAGTACTTC. Translating it yields CASSQVLGMSVQETQYF.

The chain combines TRBV7-9 with TRBJ2-7; 7 bases are a match to TRBD1. The V segment lost 5 bases and the J segment 2 bases; nucleotides outside the gene matches: 3. Germline CDR1 SEHNR, CDR2 FQNEAQ (reference sequence). The CDR3 consists of 13 residues. In DNA form, the CDR3 reads TGTGCCAGCAGCCGACAGGGTCCCTACGAGCAGTACTTC. Translating it yields CASSRQGPYEQYF. The complete variable domain, with remaining parts taken from reference TRBV7-9 and TRBJ2-7, reads DTGVSQNPRHKITKRGQNVTFRCDPISEHNRLYWYRQTLGQGPEFLTYFQNEAQLEKSRLLSDRFSAERPKGSFSTLEIQRTEQGDSAMYLCASSRQGPYEQYFGPGTRLTVT.

The genes are TRBV19 and TRBJ1-4; 7 positions match TRBD1. Trimming cost V 4 bases and J 1 base; bases outside gene matches: 3. Germline CDR1 reads LNHDA; CDR2 reads SQIVND (reference sequence). There are 15 residues in the CDR3. The CDR3, as DNA: TGTGCCAGTAGTAACGACAGGGTAACTAATGAAAAACTGTTTTTT. Residues: CASSNDRVTNEKLFF.

CDR3 in amino acids: CASSLGWTVGAMGETQYF. CDR3 DNA: TGTGCCAGCAGCTTAGGCTGGACAGTAGGGGCGATGGGGGAGACCCAGTACTTC. The chain is built from TRBV7-2 and TRBJ2-5; tentative D call: TRBD1 (6 bases). CDR3 length: 18 residues. Germline CDR1 is SGHTA and CDR2 is FQGNSA. Trimming cost V 1 base and J 5 bases, with 23 bases left between them.

V is TRBV7-9 and J is TRBJ1-4, with 10 bases lining up with TRBD1. V lost 1 base to trimming and J lost 7 bases; unmatched junction nucleotides: 3. CDR1 is SEHNR and CDR2 is FQNEAQ in the germline V gene (reference sequence). The CDR3 totals 15 residues. The CDR3 here is CASSLVGTGAEKLFF. CDR3 nucleotide sequence: TGTGCCAGCAGCTTAGTGGGGACAGGGGCTGAAAAACTGTTTTTT.

This sequence joins TRBV5-5 and TRBJ2-1, with D perhaps being TRBD1 or TRBD2 (5 bases each). The CDR3 runs 17 residues. Trimming cost V 4 bases and J 1 base, with 18 bases left between them. Germline V CDR1 and CDR2: SGHKS, YYEKEE (reference sequence). CDR3 DNA sequence: TGTGCCAGCAGCCCCGGGGCAGCTCCACGGTCCTACAATGAGCAGTTCTTC. This sequence encodes CASSPGAAPRSYNEQFF.

The chain couples TRBV4-3 to TRBJ2-7; D is unclear. The length of the CDR3 is 14 residues. V was pared by 1 base and J by 2 bases, with 9 bases between. Germline loops: CDR1 LGHNA, CDR2 YSLEER. The chain's CDR3 is CASSQAFGTYEQYF. The CDR3 DNA is TGCGCCAGCAGCCAAGCCTTCGGCACCTACGAGCAGTACTTC.

The V call is TRBV5-1, the J call TRBJ2-3, with TRBD2 matching over 12 bases. Germline V gene data show CDR1 as SGHRS and CDR2 as YFSETQ. The trim removed 3 bases at V and 14 bases at J, leaving 25 bases unmatched. This CDR3 has 19 amino acids. In DNA form, the CDR3 reads TGCGCCAGCAGCTGGTCGACTAGCGGGGGTCGCGCCCGGTCTACGCAGTGGTATTTT. Its translation: CASSWSTSGGRARSTQWYF.

This rearrangement joins TRBV5-1 to TRBJ2-7; tentatively, D is TRBD1 (6 bases). Germline loops: CDR1 SGHRS, CDR2 YFSETQ. V lost 7 bases and J lost 4, with 15 bases in between. CDR3 length equals 13 residues. CDR3 sequence (DNA): TGCGCCAGCGGGCGATCCAGGGGATACGAGCAGTACTTC. Amino acids: CASGRSRGYEQYF.

The chain's CDR3 is CASREGQFYF. The CDR3 DNA follows: TGTGCCAGCAGAGAGGGACAGTTCTATTTT. The rearrangement links TRBV6-5 to TRBJ1-3; TRBD1 matches at 7 bases. This CDR3 is built from 10 residues. The germline V gene encodes CDR1 MNHEY and CDR2 SVGAGI. V shed 6 bases, J shed 16 bases, and the junction held 6 bases outside the gene matches.

This chain uses TRBV6-5 with TRBJ1-2, with TRBD1 matching over 7 bases. CDR1 is MNHEY, CDR2 SVGAGI, per germline. The CDR3 totals 14 residues. V trimming: 3 bases; J trimming: 6 bases; junction bases outside the gene matches: 7. The CDR3 DNA is TGTGCCAGCAGTTATCACCGACAGGGCGATGGCTACACCTTC. Translation gives CASSYHRQGDGYTF.

This rearrangement joins TRBV18 to TRBJ2-3, with 12 bases fitting TRBD2. Trimming took 1 base from V and 4 from J; bases not matched to a gene: 9. The CDR3 is made up of 18 amino acids. Germline loops: CDR1 KGHSH, CDR2 LQKENI. The CDR3 sequence is CASSPLATSGRLADTQYF. The DNA for the CDR3 is TGTGCCAGCTCACCACTGGCGACTAGCGGGAGATTGGCAGATACGCAGTATTTT.

The chain has TRBV10-1 and TRBJ1-1, with TRBD1 as a possible D gene (6 bases). CDR1 and CDR2 from the germline V gene are WNHNN and SYGVQD (reference sequence). V was pared by 9 bases and J by 2 bases, with 13 bases between. This CDR3 spans 13 amino acids. Written as DNA, the CDR3 is TGCGCCAGTTCTCCCGGGACAAACACTGAAGCTTTCTTT. Residues: CASSPGTNTEAFF.

The chain has TRBV2 and TRBJ1-1; D is undetermined. V lost 3 bases and J 1 base, leaving 9 bases between the germline ends. This CDR3 spans 14 amino acids. From germline, CDR1 is SNHLY and CDR2 FYNNEI. The CDR3 here is CASSDRRGNTEAFF. The CDR3 region has the DNA TGTGCCAGCAGTGACCGCCGGGGGAACACTGAAGCTTTCTTT.

The chain employs TRBV27 and TRBJ1-1, with 8 bases matching TRBD1. This CDR3 has 15 residues. The junction had 8 bases not matched to a gene; V was cut back by 7 bases and J by 1 base. The V gene's germline CDR1 is MNHEY and CDR2 SMNVEV (reference sequence). The CDR3 nucleotides read TGTGCCAGCACCAGTGTCGGGACAGGGAACACTGAAGCTTTCTTT. Encoded protein: CASTSVGTGNTEAFF.

CDR3 loop: CASGQVSVTYNEQFF. CDR3 bases: TGTGCTAGTGGTCAGGTATCCGTAACATACAATGAGCAGTTCTTC. The chain links TRBV12-5 to TRBJ2-1; D not certain. Germline loops: CDR1 LGHNT, CDR2 FRNRAP. The CDR3 length is 15 residues. V shed 5 bases and J shed 4 bases, with 15 bases lying between them.

This chain joins TRBV18 and TRBJ2-7, with 10 bases fitting TRBD2. This CDR3 spans 17 amino acids. Germline V gene lookup returns CDR1 KGHSH and CDR2 LQKENI. Trimming removed 2 bases from V and 0 bases from J; junction bases left unmatched: 7. CDR3 sequence (DNA): TGTGCCAGCTCACCAGCTGGACTAGCGGCGCTCTCCTACGAGCAGTACTTC. The encoded protein is CASSPAGLAALSYEQYF. Together with reference TRBV18 and TRBJ2-7, the CDR3 gives the full variable domain: NAGVMQNPRHLVRRRGQEARLRCSPMKGHSHVYWYRQLPEEGLKFMVYLQKENIIDESGMPKERFSAEFPKEGPSILRIQQVVRGDSAAYFCASSPAGLAALSYEQYFGPGTRLTVT.

The V call is TRBV3-1 (or the pseudogene TRBV3-2), the J call TRBJ1-3; 7 bases agree with TRBD1. CDR3 length: 16 residues. V lost 5 bases and J lost 3; bases outside the gene matches: 10. Germline CDR1 and CDR2: LGHDT and YNNKEL (reference sequence). The CDR3 is CASSSGGVLVGNTIYF. The CDR3 DNA follows: TGTGCCAGCAGCTCAGGGGGGGTTTTGGTTGGAAACACCATATATTTT.